Below, one T cell receptor (beta chain) is given with its context. Documented treatment: preoperative locoregional IRX-2 cytokine immunotherapy. Patients received preoperative, locoregional IRX-2 cytokine immunotherapy in a phase Ib study. This sample was included in a study of preoperative IRX-2 immunotherapy in early breast cancer. TCRdb's table, derived via immunoSEQ multiplex PCR, lists solely in-frame clones and lacks some. Here the sample spans more than 30,000 clones, about nine tenths being singletons. V lost 0 bases and J 5 bases, leaving 13 bases between the germline ends. The length of the CDR3 is 15 residues. CDR1 MDHEN and CDR2 SYDVKM come from the germline V gene.

The sample here was tumor tissue, taken after IRX-2 immunotherapy. The TCR originated in a human donor with breast cancer. The V call is TRBV28, the J call TRBJ2-5; weak D call: TRBD2 (5 bases). The DNA of the CDR3 is TGTGCCAGCAGTTTATGGAGAGGGTCGGGCGAGACCCAGTACTTC. Encoded protein: CASSLWRGSGETQYF.